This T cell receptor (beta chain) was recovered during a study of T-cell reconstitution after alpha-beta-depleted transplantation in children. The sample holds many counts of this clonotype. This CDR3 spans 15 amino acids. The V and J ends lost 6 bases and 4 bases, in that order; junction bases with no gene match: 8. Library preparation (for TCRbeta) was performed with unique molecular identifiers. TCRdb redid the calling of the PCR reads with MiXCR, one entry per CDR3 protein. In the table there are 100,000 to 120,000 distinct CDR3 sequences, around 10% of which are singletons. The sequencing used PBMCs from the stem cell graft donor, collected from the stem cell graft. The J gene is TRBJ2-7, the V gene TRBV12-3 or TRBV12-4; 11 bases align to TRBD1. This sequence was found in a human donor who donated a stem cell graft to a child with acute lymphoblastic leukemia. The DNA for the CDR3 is TGTGCCAGCAGCCTCGCCGGGACAGGGGGATACGAGCAGTACTTC. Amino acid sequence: CASSLAGTGGYEQYF.